This TCR beta chain comes out of a study of long-term antiretroviral therapy in people with HIV. Study context: Samples from the earliest time points predate the 2015 immediate-ART recommendation by about a decade.

As to this clone: Antigen specificity is unknown.

Germline V gene sequence: CDR1 SGHVS, CDR2 FNYEAQ. The CDR3 contains 18 residues. Trimming cost V 1 base and J 11 bases, with 24 bases left between them. Findings of the study overall: No data were available on ART adherence, viral resistance or therapy changes. Regardless of time point, clones expanded before ART dominated the repertoire.

Version v3.0 of the immunoSEQ assay ran at survey level. Per-sample targets for sequencing were roughly 40,000-55,000 T-cell genomes. Clones were read by immunoSEQ multiplex PCR, and TCRdb kept only the in-frame ones, dropping some. There are 25,000 to 35,000 clones in the sample; just over 85% occur only once, and approximately 4.8% lies in the top ten. This rearrangement joins TRBV7-6 to TRBJ1-6; D is perhaps TRBD1 (5 bases). The sequencing used unsorted PBMCs, collected 0.8 years after starting antiretroviral therapy. The sequence was collected from a woman in her twenties or thirties with HIV. The CDR3 DNA sequence: TGTGCCAGCAGCTTAGTTGATAGTTTCGGGACCGGCGGGCCACCCCTCCACTTT. It yields the protein CASSLVDSFGTGGPPLHF.